Below, 26 T cell receptor beta chains from the same sample are listed, as sequenced in a study of OX40 agonist ivuxolimab in advanced cancers. Only in-frame clones appear in the TCRdb table, and some are missing; sequencing was by immunoSEQ multiplex PCR. This sample yields over 75,000 clones, of which approximately 90% are seen a single time; around 1.1% belongs to the top ten. Material: CD4+ or CD8+ T cells sorted from blood, obtained in a trial of the OX40 agonist ivuxolimab. The receptors were sampled from an adult with an advanced solid tumor such as melanoma, head and neck, liver or kidney cancer.

CDR3 in amino acids: CASRNRVVNSPLHF. CDR3 bases: TGTGCCAGCAGGAATAGGGTAGTGAATTCACCCCTCCACTTT. The chain employs TRBV6-5 and TRBJ1-6; D not resolved. With 6 bases removed from V and 7 bases from J, the gap between germline ends came to 13 bases. The germline V gene encodes CDR1 MNHEY and CDR2 SVGAGI. The CDR3 totals 14 residues.

The chain has TRBV6-4 and TRBJ2-7; D unresolved. Trimming shortened V by 3 bases and J by 3 bases, and 21 bases separated the two germline ends. Germline assignment: CDR1 MRHNA and CDR2 SNTAGT. This CDR3 contains 17 residues. CDR3: CASSELSRPKLIYEQYF. The CDR3 DNA sequence: TGTGCCAGCAGTGAATTGTCCAGACCCAAATTAATCTACGAGCAGTACTTC.

This sequence joins TRBV27 and TRBJ2-5, with 12 bases lining up with TRBD1. This CDR3 contains 15 residues. Trimming took 5 bases from V and 5 from J; bases not matched to a gene: 6. The germline gives CDR1 MNHEY, CDR2 SMNVEV (reference sequence). The CDR3 DNA is TGTGCCAGCAGTGGGGGGACAGGGGGCCGGGAGACCCAGTACTTC. It translates to CASSGGTGGRETQYF.

V gene TRBV19 combines with J gene TRBJ1-2; D uncertain. Germline lookup yields CDR1 LNHDA and CDR2 SQIVND (reference sequence). The V end was cut by 2 bases, the J end by 2 bases, with 15 bases between. This CDR3 has 16 residues. CDR3 coding DNA: TGTGCCAGTAGTATATCCTGGGCAAACACGAACTATGGCTACACCTTC. This encodes CASSISWANTNYGYTF.

V usage is TRBV5-5 and J usage is TRBJ1-5; weak D call: TRBD1 (6 bases). Per the germline V gene, CDR1 is SGHKS and CDR2 is YYEKEE (reference sequence). There are 13 residues in the CDR3. V lost 5 bases, J lost 4 bases, and 10 bases lay in between. CDR3: CASSQGSNQPQHF. CDR3 nucleotide sequence: TGTGCCAGCAGTCAGGGGTCAAATCAGCCCCAGCATTTT.

The chain employs TRBV7-2 and TRBJ1-3; the D is unclear. With 1 base removed from V and 2 bases from J, the gap between germline ends came to 9 bases. Germline V gene data show CDR1 as SGHTA and CDR2 as FQGNSA. The CDR3 is 15 amino acids. The CDR3 DNA reads TGTGCCAGCAGCTTAGGGAGGTCGACTGGAAACACCATATATTTT. This encodes CASSLGRSTGNTIYF.

This clone appeared once. The V call is TRBV2, the J call TRBJ2-1; 13 nucleotides match TRBD2. The length of the CDR3 is 16 residues. J gave up 6 bases and V 6 bases, and 8 bases lay outside the gene matches. The V gene's germline CDR1 is SNHLY and CDR2 FYNNEI. The CDR3 is CASRAGLAGVGNEQFF. The DNA of the CDR3 is TGTGCCAGCAGAGCTGGACTAGCGGGAGTCGGCAATGAGCAGTTCTTC.

A few counts support this clone. This CDR3 reads CASSYSYRGNYGYTF. CDR3 nucleotide sequence: TGTGCCAGCAGTTACTCCTACAGGGGAAACTATGGCTACACCTTC. The chain carries TRBV6-5 and TRBJ1-2, with TRBD1 matching 7 bases. V was pared by 0 bases and J by 2 bases, with 3 bases of the junction left unmatched. CDR1 is MNHEY and CDR2 is SVGAGI in the germline V gene. The CDR3 runs 15 residues.

The chain is built from TRBV30 and TRBJ2-2; TRBD2 is a possible D gene (5 bases). The germline gives CDR1 GTSNPN, CDR2 SVGIG (reference sequence). Trimming took 2 bases from V and 3 from J, leaving 16 bases between them. CDR3 length equals 16 residues. CDR3 protein: CAWSSGPLSYTGELFF. The CDR3, as DNA: TGTGCCTGGAGTAGCGGACCTTTATCTTACACCGGGGAGCTGTTTTTT.

J is TRBJ2-4 and V is TRBV18, with D hard to call. V shed 4 bases and J shed 3 bases, with 10 bases lying between them. Germline lookup yields CDR1 KGHSH and CDR2 LQKENI. The CDR3 is made up of 14 amino acids. The CDR3 region has the DNA TGTGCCAGCTCACTACAATCGGACAAAAACATTCAGTACTTC. Protein product: CASSLQSDKNIQYF.

J is TRBJ2-7 and V is TRBV28, with TRBD1 matching 8 bases. In germline, CDR1 is MDHEN, CDR2 SYDVKM. This CDR3 region has 15 residues. J gave up 7 bases and V 1 base, and 9 bases lay outside the gene matches. DNA of the CDR3: TGTGCCAGCAGTTTATATGGGACAGGAGTACTTGAGCAGTACTTC. Translated: CASSLYGTGVLEQYF.

The rearrangement joins TRBV7-2 to TRBJ1-4, with 7 bases lining up with TRBD1. Germline CDR1 and CDR2: SGHTA and FQGNSA. J was trimmed by 4 bases and V by 5 bases; bases with no gene match: 4. The CDR3 extends over 14 amino acids. CDR3 protein: CASSPGTVNEKLFF. The DNA of the CDR3 is TGTGCCAGCAGCCCTGGGACAGTTAATGAAAAACTGTTTTTT. Complete variable domain (other parts from reference TRBV7-2 and TRBJ1-4): GAGVSQSPSNKVTEKGKDVELRCDPISGHTALYWYRQSLGQGLEFLIYFQGNSAPDKSGLPSDRFSAERTGGSVSTLTIQRTQQEDSAVYLCASSPGTVNEKLFFGSGTQLSVL.

The V gene is TRBV6-6, the J gene TRBJ1-4, with D maybe TRBD1 (5 bases). V lost 4 bases to trimming and J lost 3 bases, with 12 bases between them. CDR3 length equals 15 residues. Germline V gene lookup returns CDR1 MNHNY and CDR2 SVGAGI (reference sequence). CDR3 sequence reads: CASSFSRGANEKLFF. CDR3 nucleotide sequence: TGTGCCAGCAGTTTCTCGAGGGGAGCTAATGAAAAACTGTTTTTT.

The chain joins TRBV5-1 to TRBJ2-5; 7 bases align to TRBD1. Per germline, CDR1 SGHRS and CDR2 YFSETQ. The CDR3 sequence is 16 residues long. J was trimmed by 3 bases and V by 0 bases; bases with no gene match: 8. CDR3 DNA: TGCGCCAGCAGCTTGGGGGACAGCCTGGGAGAAGAGACCCAGTACTTC. This codes for CASSLGDSLGEETQYF.

This clone was seen only once. The sample has other DNA sequences that encode this CDR3 too. This rearrangement joins TRBV27 to TRBJ2-7; 7 bases map to TRBD2. Trimming removed 8 bases from V and 6 bases from J; junction bases left unmatched: 13. This CDR3 has 14 residues. Germline V gives CDR1 MNHEY, CDR2 SMNVEV (reference sequence). Here the CDR3 reads CASLPLPRGGEQYF. CDR3 coding DNA: TGTGCCAGCCTTCCCTTACCCCGCGGGGGCGAGCAGTACTTC.

The chain joins TRBV2 to TRBJ2-7, with a tentative D call TRBD1 (6 bases). Germline loops: CDR1 SNHLY, CDR2 FYNNEI. The CDR3 is made up of 13 amino acids. Trimming pared 8 bases from V and 2 bases from J, leaving 13 bases between. The CDR3 region is CASGVYRAYEQYF. For the CDR3, the DNA is TGTGCCAGCGGGGTTTACAGGGCCTACGAGCAGTACTTC.

The V call is TRBV15, the J call TRBJ2-1, with D unresolved. Germline-derived CDR1 and CDR2 are LNHNV and YYDKDF (reference sequence). With 0 bases removed from V and 2 bases from J, the gap between germline ends came to 14 bases. This CDR3 spans 17 amino acids. CDR3 DNA sequence: TGTGCCACCAGCAGAGATATTCCCCCTGGCCCCTACAATGAGCAGTTCTTC. This translates into CATSRDIPPGPYNEQFF.

This chain uses TRBV7-9 with TRBJ2-3, with a tentative D call TRBD1 (6 bases). The CDR3 has 14 residues. CDR1 SEHNR and CDR2 FQNEAQ come from the germline V gene (reference sequence). V gave up 2 bases and J gave up 4 bases, with 10 bases separating them. Here the CDR3 reads CASSLWDTPDTQYF. CDR3 coding DNA: TGTGCCAGCAGCTTATGGGACACCCCAGATACGCAGTATTTT.

The V call is TRBV28, the J call TRBJ1-1; no definite D call. Germline-derived CDR1 and CDR2 are MDHEN and SYDVKM. The CDR3 length is 15 residues. Trimming cost V 4 bases and J 4 bases, with 16 bases left between them. CDR3 in amino acids: CASSSADTWSTEAFF. The CDR3, as DNA: TGTGCCAGCAGTTCAGCCGATACTTGGAGCACTGAAGCTTTCTTT.

This chain's CDR3 is CASRSSGTGTDTQYF. CDR3 DNA: TGTGCCAGCAGGTCATCCGGGACAGGGACAGATACGCAGTATTTT. This sequence joins TRBV5-6 and TRBJ2-3; 9 positions agree with TRBD1. The ends lost 5 bases at V and 3 bases at J; junction bases unmatched: 7. CDR1 and CDR2 from the germline V gene are SGHDT and YYEEEE. The CDR3 extends over 15 amino acids.

The V and J genes are TRBV19 and TRBJ2-1, with D perhaps TRBD1 or TRBD2 (5 bases each). The CDR3 extends over 15 amino acids. The V gene's germline CDR1 is LNHDA and CDR2 SQIVND (reference sequence). V dropped 5 bases and J dropped 6 bases, with 17 bases sitting between them. In DNA, the CDR3 is TGTGCCAGTAGTCTGGACACAGTGGGGGTCAATGAGCAGTTCTTC. Protein: CASSLDTVGVNEQFF.

The V and J genes are TRBV19 and TRBJ1-1; D is uncertain. Per germline, CDR1 LNHDA and CDR2 SQIVND (reference sequence). Trimming cost V 6 bases and J 1 base, with 9 bases left between them. This CDR3 contains 13 residues. The CDR3 protein is CASRTNPNTEAFF. CDR3 nucleotides: TGTGCCAGTAGGACAAACCCGAACACTGAAGCTTTCTTT.

This sequence joins TRBV30 and TRBJ2-1, with a possible D match to TRBD1 (5 bases). Trimming pared 2 bases from V and 3 bases from J, leaving 8 bases between. This CDR3 spans 13 amino acids. Per the germline V gene, CDR1 is GTSNPN and CDR2 is SVGIG (reference sequence). The CDR3, as DNA: TGTGCCTGGAGTAGGGGCCTCTACAATGAGCAGTTCTTC. Encoded protein: CAWSRGLYNEQFF.

This chain joins TRBV28 and TRBJ2-3; D gene ambiguous. This CDR3 is 11 amino acids long. Germline CDR1 MDHEN, CDR2 SYDVKM. The ends were cut back, 6 bases at V and 1 base at J, with 2 bases in the middle. CDR3 region: CASRRTDTQYF. CDR3 sequence (DNA): TGTGCCAGCAGGCGCACAGATACGCAGTATTTT.

The V gene is TRBV19, the J gene TRBJ2-1; TRBD2 might be the D (5 bases). CDR1 is LNHDA and CDR2 is SQIVND in the germline V gene (reference sequence). V was cut by 10 bases and J by 0 bases, with 13 bases left in between. The CDR3 loop spans 14 amino acids. CDR3 region: CATGDRPSYNEQFF. The CDR3 nucleotides are TGTGCCACCGGGGATCGTCCCTCCTACAATGAGCAGTTCTTC.

This chain connects TRBV28 to TRBJ2-7; the D is unclear. V was cut by 3 bases and J by 2 bases, with 11 bases left in between. This CDR3 spans 14 amino acids. Germline lookup yields CDR1 MDHEN and CDR2 SYDVKM. As DNA, the CDR3 is TGTGCCAGCAGTTTGAGGACCTACACCTACGAGCAGTACTTC. Translating it yields CASSLRTYTYEQYF.